The TCR beta chain described here comes from a study of cytomegalovirus exposure and HLA in healthy donors. Sequenced by immunoSEQ multiplex PCR; TCRdb stores in-frame clones only, minus some. Of 300,000 to 400,000 clones in the sample, roughly 90% are singletons; the top ten hold around 0.91%. Trimming removed 5 bases from V and 5 bases from J; junction bases left unmatched: 3. The CDR3 spans 13 residues. CDR1 is GTSNPN and CDR2 is SVGIG in the germline V gene (reference sequence). The source is a young man in good health and CMV-seronegative. The material sequenced was PBMCs. The chain links TRBV30 to TRBJ1-4; 9 bases line up with TRBD1. Written as DNA, the CDR3 is TGTGCCTGGGGACAGGGGAAGAATGAAAAACTGTTTTTT. It yields the protein CAWGQGKNEKLFF.